These T cell receptor beta chains were read from a single sample in a study of siplizumab effects on memory and regulatory T cells. TCRdb's copy holds only in-frame clones and misses some; the assay was immunoSEQ multiplex PCR. The sample gives around 72,000 clones, under 95% of which show up once; around 30% is in the top ten. Sequenced: CD8+ T cells sorted from blood. Source of these receptors: a human donor in good health. Both conserved end residues are part of each CDR3. The order of the fields is D gene, V gene, J gene, clone size, CDR3 DNA, CDR3 protein. D genes are given only for firm matches. For some rows the clone size is stated as once, few or many, or as a class when expanded; others skip it.

>NA|TRBV5-1|TRBJ2-3|once
TGCGCCACCAGCTTGGGGTTCCAGATCACAGATACGCAGTATTTT
CATSLGFQITDTQYF
>NA|TRBV4-1|TRBJ2-5|NA
TGCGCCAGCAGCCAAGGGGGGCGGCTCCAAGAGACCCAGTACTTC
CASSQGGRLQETQYF
>NA|TRBV29-1|TRBJ2-1|NA
TGCAGCGTTGAAGATGTAGGGACGACGAATGAGCAGTTCTTC
CSVEDVGTTNEQFF
>NA|TRBV30|TRBJ1-6|NA
TGTGCCTGGCATTCCTCTTATAATTCACCCCTCCACTTT
CAWHSSYNSPLHF
>NA|TRBV19|TRBJ2-1|few
TGTGCCAGTAGTAGGTCCGGGATGAATGAGCAGTTCTTC
CASSRSGMNEQFF
>TRBD2|TRBV13|TRBJ2-3|once
TGTGCCAGCAGCTTACCCAGCGGGGGGGCCCACGGCTACACAGATACGCAGTATTTT
CASSLPSGGAHGYTDTQYF
>NA|TRBV6-5|TRBJ1-1|NA
TGTGCCAGCAGTGAAGCGGAGGCTTTCTTT
CASSEAEAFF
>TRBD1|TRBV5-4|TRBJ2-3|NA
TGTGCCAGCAGCGACAGGGGGAGCACAGATACGCAGTATTTT
CASSDRGSTDTQYF
>NA|TRBV6-5|TRBJ1-1|NA
TGTGCCAGCAGTTACTCAGGGGAGAACACTGAAGCTTTCTTT
CASSYSGENTEAFF
>NA|TRBV27|TRBJ1-1|NA
TGTGCCAGCAGCCTAACAGGGTTGGACACTGAAGCTTTCTTT
CASSLTGLDTEAFF
>TRBD1|TRBV7-8|TRBJ2-7|NA
TGTGCCAGCAGCGCGGACAGGGCCTACGAGCAGTACTTC
CASSADRAYEQYF
>NA|TRBV4-2|TRBJ2-3|NA
TGTGCCAGCAGCCAAGATCTATTCGGGGGAGGAAGTACGACAGATACGCAGTATTTT
CASSQDLFGGGSTTDTQYF
>TRBD1|TRBV2|TRBJ1-5|NA
TGTGCCAGCAGTCAAACAGGGGTGGATAGCAATCAGCCCCAGCATTTT
CASSQTGVDSNQPQHF
>NA|TRBV9|TRBJ1-1|NA
TGTGCCAGCAGCCCAGACGTCATTCTCACTGAAGCTTTCTTT
CASSPDVILTEAFF